A selection of T cell receptor beta chains follows, all from one sample in a study of low-dose radiotherapy and immunotherapy resistance in tumors. TCRdb reprocessed the reads with MiXCR, giving one entry per CDR3 protein. The table includes some 52,000 distinct CDR3 sequences, 33% detected once. Sample: PBMCs, taken after low-dose radiotherapy plus immunotherapy. Source of these receptors: a male donor with rectosigmoid adenocarcinoma. The CDR3 runs from the conserved cysteine through the conserved F or W. The order of the fields is clone size, V gene, D gene, J gene, CDR3 DNA, CDR3 protein. D genes are given only for firm matches. Expanded clones get a size class; other rows say once, few or many, or leave the size out.

few	TRBV29-1	.	TRBJ2-7	TGCAGCGTTGAAGGGGTAGAAGGCTCCTACGAGCAGTACTTC	CSVEGVEGSYEQYF
many	TRBV7-8	TRBD1	TRBJ1-1	TGTGCCAGCAGCTTAGCAGGGACAGGGATGATGAACACTGAAGCTTTCTTT	CASSLAGTGMMNTEAFF
many	TRBV7-2	.	TRBJ2-7	TGTGCCAGCAGCTTTCCCGGGATAGTCTACGAGCAGTACTTC	CASSFPGIVYEQYF
few	TRBV24-1	.	TRBJ2-3	TGTGCCACCAGTGAGAGCGTGGGGGGTGGGAAGGATACGCAGTATTTT	CATSESVGGGKDTQYF
many	TRBV29-1	TRBD1	TRBJ2-7	TGCAGCGTTGGGGGAGATGGACAGGCATACTTC	CSVGGDGQAYF
once	TRBV4-3	TRBD2	TRBJ2-3	TGCGCCAGCAGCCAAGATAAGATAGCGGGAAGCACAGATACGCAGTATTTT	CASSQDKIAGSTDTQYF
many	TRBV28	.	TRBJ1-5	TGTGCCAGCAGTTTATTCGACAATCAGCCCCAGCATTTT	CASSLFDNQPQHF
.	TRBV5-5	TRBD2	TRBJ2-1	TGTGCCAGCAGCGGCGGGAGCATGCTCAATGAGCAGTTCTTC	CASSGGSMLNEQFF
once	TRBV7-9	TRBD1	TRBJ2-2	TGTGCCAGCAGCTTCTTGGGACAGGGCGGGCCAAGTCCGTTTTTT	CASSFLGQGGPSPFF
many	TRBV5-4	.	TRBJ2-2	TGTGCCAGCAGCAACCAGCGGAACAGTATCGCCGGGGAGCTGTTTTTT	CASSNQRNSIAGELFF
many	TRBV6-6	.	TRBJ1-2	TGTGCCAGCAGGTGGGGGCAGGGACGCAACTATGGCTACACCTTC	CASRWGQGRNYGYTF
many	TRBV4-3	.	TRBJ2-1	TGCGCCAGCAGCCAAGATTCGGGGCGGGCAACCTACAATGAGCAGTTCTTC	CASSQDSGRATYNEQFF
.	TRBV7-9	TRBD2	TRBJ2-4	TGTGCCAGCAGCCGGGGGGACAAAAACATTCAGTACTTC	CASSRGDKNIQYF
many	TRBV5-1	.	TRBJ2-7	TGCGCCAGCAGCTTGGGGACAGCCTCCTCCTACGAGCAGTACTTC	CASSLGTASSYEQYF
many	TRBV7-2	TRBD1	TRBJ2-5	TGTGCCAGCAGCGGACAGGGGGCGTCGGAGACCCAGTACTTC	CASSGQGASETQYF
many	TRBV5-1	.	TRBJ2-5	TGCGCCAGCATCGAGGGTACTACCGGTGCAGAGACCCAGTACTTC	CASIEGTTGAETQYF
.	TRBV5-1	TRBD1	TRBJ2-2	TGCGCCAGCAGCTCTACGGGACAGACCGGGGAGCTGTTTTTT	CASSSTGQTGELFF
.	TRBV6-2/TRBV6-3	.	TRBJ1-2	TGTGCCAGCACCGCGAAAGCTAACTATGGCTACACCTTC	CASTAKANYGYTF
.	TRBV11-2	TRBD2	TRBJ2-5	TGTGCCAGCAGTGCGACGGGAGGGGCCCAGGGGACCCAGTACTTC	CASSATGGAQGTQYF
many	TRBV10-3	.	TRBJ2-6	TGTGCCATCAGTGAAGGGGGGCGTATAGGTGGTGGGGCCAACGTCCTGACTTTC	CAISEGGRIGGGANVLTF
many	TRBV6-4	.	TRBJ1-5	TGTGCCAGCAGTGAAAGAGTTTCCCAGCCCCAGCATTTT	CASSERVSQPQHF
many	TRBV4-3	TRBD1	TRBJ1-1	TGCGCCAGCAGCCAAGATCGGACAGGAGATGAAGCTTTCTTT	CASSQDRTGDEAFF
many	TRBV29-1	.	TRBJ1-1	TGCAGCGTCTTGTCGGGGGCCTCCTCCTTGAACACTGAAGCTTTCTTT	CSVLSGASSLNTEAFF
many	TRBV24-1	.	TRBJ1-1	TGTGCCACCACCTCAGGGTCGAACACTGAAGCTTTCTTT	CATTSGSNTEAFF
.	TRBV2	TRBD1	TRBJ1-5	TGTGCCAGCAGCCTCGGGACAGGGGGCAATCAGCCCCAGCATTTT	CASSLGTGGNQPQHF
many	TRBV2	.	TRBJ2-3	TGTGCCAGCAGTGAACCCGGGGGCGAAGATACGCAGTATTTT	CASSEPGGEDTQYF
.	TRBV18	.	TRBJ1-1	TGTGCCAGCTCACCACCTGTCGAGAACACTGAAGCTTTCTTT	CASSPPVENTEAFF
.	TRBV5-1	.	TRBJ2-1	TGCGCCAGCAGCTTGGGGGACGGGGTAGGGGCCAATGAGCAGTTCTTC	CASSLGDGVGANEQFF
medium-sized	TRBV28	TRBD2	TRBJ2-1	TGTGCCAGCAGTTCGGGGGGATGGAATGAGCAGTTCTTC	CASSSGGWNEQFF
many	TRBV7-2	.	TRBJ2-7	TGTGCCAGCAGCTCGGCTAGCGCCTACGAGCAGTACTTC	CASSSASAYEQYF
many	TRBV28	.	TRBJ1-5	TGTGCCAGCAGTTTTCCAACCGGGGGGAATCAGCCCCAGCATTTT	CASSFPTGGNQPQHF
many	TRBV15	.	TRBJ2-7	TGTGCCACCAGCAGATCGGACAGTATCTACGAGCAGTACTTC	CATSRSDSIYEQYF
many	TRBV28	.	TRBJ2-1	TGTGCCAGCACCCGTAACACAGGCCTCGGGTACAATGAGCAGTTCTTC	CASTRNTGLGYNEQFF
many	TRBV12-3/TRBV12-4	.	TRBJ2-3	TGTGCCAGCAGTTTCGTAGACACAGATACGCAGTATTTT	CASSFVDTDTQYF
many	TRBV6-2/TRBV6-3	.	TRBJ1-2	TGTGCCAGCAGTACAGGGTTTGGAGGCTACACCTTC	CASSTGFGGYTF
many	TRBV4-1	.	TRBJ1-5	TGCGCCAGCAGCTCTAGCCCCAAGAGTCAGCCCCAGCATTTT	CASSSSPKSQPQHF
many	TRBV28	.	TRBJ1-2	TGTGCCAGCATGATTTCTCAACACTATGGCTACACCTTC	CASMISQHYGYTF
many	TRBV12-3/TRBV12-4	.	TRBJ2-7	TGTGCCAGCAGCCCAACATGGACCTCCTACGAGCAGTACTTC	CASSPTWTSYEQYF
once	TRBV6-2/TRBV6-3	.	TRBJ2-2	TGTGCCAGCCTCGAGGGTGGGATAGCCGGGGAGCTGTTTTTT	CASLEGGIAGELFF
many	TRBV7-2	.	TRBJ1-4	TGTGCCAGCAGCTCTGTGGGTGGGACTAATGAAAAACTGTTTTTT	CASSSVGGTNEKLFF
many	TRBV28	TRBD1	TRBJ1-4	TGTGCCAGCGGCCAGGGACAGGGTAATGAAAAACTGTTTTTT	CASGQGQGNEKLFF
many	TRBV28	TRBD1	TRBJ2-7	TGTGCCATCCGTAGGGTGAACCGGGACAGGGGCGAGCAGTACTTC	CAIRRVNRDRGEQYF